The 13 T cell receptor beta chains below come from one sample, sequenced in a study of immune characterization of retroperitoneal liposarcoma. From the PCR reads, TCRdb called clonotypes with MiXCR, one entry per CDR3 protein. The top ten clones hold approximately 8.3% of a sample with under 13,000 distinct CDR3 sequences, about 30% of them seen once. The sequenced sample consisted of tumor tissue. The receptors originated from a male donor with retroperitoneal liposarcoma.

This clonotype was seen a few times. The CDR3 region is CASSRSIRDGGYTF. The CDR3 DNA reads as TGTGCCAGCAGTAGGTCTATTCGGGATGGAGGCTACACCTTC. The chain is built from TRBV6-1 and TRBJ1-2; D not resolved. The germline V gene encodes CDR1 MNHNS and CDR2 SASEGT. The CDR3 is made up of 14 amino acids. V shed 5 bases and J shed 8 bases, with 18 bases lying between them.

This clonotype was observed a few times. CDR3 residues: CASSEWTERTEAFF. The CDR3 DNA sequence: TGTGCCAGCAGTGAATGGACGGAGCGCACTGAAGCTTTCTTT. This sequence joins TRBV6-1 and TRBJ1-1; D unresolved. Germline V gives CDR1 MNHNS, CDR2 SASEGT. Deletions cut 2 bases from V and 4 bases from J, with 11 bases between. There are 14 residues in the CDR3.

A few counts support this clonotype. This chain joins TRBV27 and TRBJ2-1; D gene unclear. The germline gives CDR1 MNHEY, CDR2 SMNVEV (reference sequence). With 2 bases removed from V and 10 bases from J, the gap between germline ends came to 12 bases. The CDR3 runs to 13 residues. The CDR3 coding sequence is TGTGCCAGCAGTTTAGGACCCTCTTACGAGCAGTTCTTC. Translating gives CASSLGPSYEQFF.

Concerning this clonotype: The final CDR3 position lacks the conserved phenylalanine or tryptophan, pointing to a likely read error. The DNA is left out, because the CDR3 cannot be placed on it with certainty; the CDR3 is given as TCRdb lists it. CDR3 in amino acids: CASSLWASGA. The V call is TRBV7-2, the J call TRBJ2-3; the table names TRBD2, a call not compared with the DNA. The CDR3 has 10 residues if both end residues are counted. CDR1 and CDR2 (germline): SGHTA, FQGNSA.

This clonotype was seen ten or more times. CDR3 protein: CASSLDLGQSYNEQFF. DNA of the CDR3: TGTGCCAGCAGCTTAGATCTGGGACAAAGCTACAATGAGCAGTTCTTC. The chain joins TRBV11-3 to TRBJ2-1; a possible D gene is TRBD1 (6 bases). CDR1 and CDR2 (germline): SGHNT, YENEEA. Trimming removed 0 bases at V and 3 bases at J, with 12 bases between. The CDR3 is made up of 16 amino acids.

This clonotype was detected a few times. V and J are TRBV6-1 and TRBJ1-2; 8 bases match TRBD1. From germline, CDR1 is MNHNS and CDR2 SASEGT. Trimming took 7 bases from V and 7 from J; bases not matched to a gene: 8. This CDR3 has 13 amino acids. Here the CDR3 reads CASTKTGEGGYTF. CDR3 nucleotide sequence: TGTGCCAGCACTAAGACAGGGGAGGGTGGCTACACCTTC.

The table lists this clonotype with a count of one. The rearrangement uses TRBV6-1 and TRBJ2-4; TRBD1 might be the D (5 bases). The J call may be wrong; the DNA end is better matched by TRBJ2-7. The CDR3 spans 13 residues. Germline loops: CDR1 MNHNS, CDR2 SASEGT. In nucleotides, the CDR3 is TGTGCCAGCAGGCAGGACACGTCCTACGAGCAGTACTTC. Protein: CASRQDTSYEQYF.

This clonotype is medium-sized. The V call is TRBV6-1, the J call TRBJ2-1; TRBD1 agrees at 10 bases. The J call may be wrong; the DNA end is better matched by TRBJ2-7. CDR1 and CDR2 (germline): MNHNS, SASEGT. The CDR3 runs 16 residues. The CDR3 bases are TGTGCCAGCAGACGACAGGGGGCTATATCCTACAATGAGCAGTACTTC. The encoded protein is CASRRQGAISYNEQYF.

This chain links TRBV12-3 or TRBV12-4 with TRBJ1-6, with D perhaps TRBD1 (6 bases). Trimming took off 2 bases at V and 9 bases at J, with 11 bases between the two ends. The length of the CDR3 is 14 residues. Here the CDR3 reads CASSLNRAGSPLHF. CDR3 DNA sequence: TGTGCCAGCAGTTTAAACAGGGCGGGTTCACCCCTCCACTTT.

There are a few counts of this clonotype. The chain uses TRBV6-1 and TRBJ2-3; a weak D match, TRBD1 (6 bases). The CDR3 covers 15 residues. Germline CDR1 MNHNS, CDR2 SASEGT. V lost 7 bases, J lost 0 bases, and 14 bases lay in between. CDR3 sequence reads: CASTQTGFSTDTQYF. The CDR3 DNA reads as TGTGCCAGCACCCAGACAGGCTTTAGCACAGATACGCAGTATTTT.

This clonotype came up many times. The chain is built from TRBV6-1 and TRBJ2-1, with D perhaps TRBD1 (6 bases). Germline V gives CDR1 MNHNS, CDR2 SASEGT. V lost 7 bases to trimming and J lost 15 bases, with 25 bases between them. The CDR3 runs to 14 residues. Written as DNA, the CDR3 is TGTGCCAGCACCTCTGCGACAGGCCACCCCTGGGGGTTCTTC. Protein sequence: CASTSATGHPWGFF.

This clonotype showed up many times. This chain joins TRBV12-3 or TRBV12-4 and TRBJ2-1, with 9 bases that match TRBD1. The DNA end favors TRBJ2-7, so the J call may be wrong. The CDR3 has 15 residues. The DNA for the CDR3 is TGTGCCAGCAGTGCAACCGGGACAGGGTACCACGAGCAGTACTTC. Its translation: CASSATGTGYHEQYF.

The chain combines TRBV10-2 with TRBJ2-5; D might be TRBD1 (6 bases). This CDR3 is built from 12 residues. Trimming took 11 bases from V and 1 from J, leaving 11 bases between them. Germline values: CDR1 WSHSY, CDR2 SAAADI. The CDR3 DNA follows: TGCGCCGCCTTGGGGGCCCAAGAGACCCAGTACTTC. Amino acid sequence: CAALGAQETQYF.